In its sample, the clone carrying this T cell receptor (beta chain) was seen a few times. Since a much larger clone is just one base distant, this may be a read error. The authors ran a second PCR of roughly 6 to 12 cycles using a sample-barcoded 5' primer and a J-beta primer mix. One entry per CDR3 protein results from TCRdb running MiXCR on the 5' RACE reads. The table records roughly 640,000 distinct CDR3 sequences, approximately 30% of them present only once. This sample is part of a study of blood T cells in healthy people across ages. From germline, CDR1 is SGHRS and CDR2 YFSETQ. V dropped 4 bases and J dropped 13; count of bases not matched to a gene: 21. The CDR3 loop spans 17 amino acids.

This rearrangement joins TRBV5-1 to TRBJ2-1, with TRBD2 identical over 9 bases. This TCR derives from a woman aged 80 or over in good health. The specimen was blood. The DNA for the CDR3 is TGCGCCAGCAGCCCCTGGGGTAGCGGGGGTATAAAAGAGACCCAGTTCTTC. This encodes CASSPWGSGGIKETQFF.